The clone carrying this T cell receptor beta chain was seen a few times. The data are from a study of T cells in Graves' hyperthyroidism and ophthalmopathy. Regions amplified from RNA transcripts were the TCR beta CDR3 regions. Primed by the HTBI set, a first-round RT-PCR was run on the TCR CDR3. A single record per CDR3 protein comes from TCRdb applying MiXCR to the multiplex PCR reads. The sample has about half a million distinct CDR3 sequences, 15% to 20% seen once. V gave up 4 bases and J gave up 5 bases, with 2 bases separating them. In germline, CDR1 is MNHEY, CDR2 SVGEGT. The CDR3 extends over 11 amino acids.

V usage is TRBV6-2 or TRBV6-3 and J usage is TRBJ2-2; no reliable D call. This TCR was recovered from a woman in her 30s with Graves' ophthalmopathy. The sample consisted of blood. The CDR3 DNA sequence: TGTGCCAGCAGTTGGACCGGGGAGCTGTTTTTT. It specifies CASSWTGELFF.